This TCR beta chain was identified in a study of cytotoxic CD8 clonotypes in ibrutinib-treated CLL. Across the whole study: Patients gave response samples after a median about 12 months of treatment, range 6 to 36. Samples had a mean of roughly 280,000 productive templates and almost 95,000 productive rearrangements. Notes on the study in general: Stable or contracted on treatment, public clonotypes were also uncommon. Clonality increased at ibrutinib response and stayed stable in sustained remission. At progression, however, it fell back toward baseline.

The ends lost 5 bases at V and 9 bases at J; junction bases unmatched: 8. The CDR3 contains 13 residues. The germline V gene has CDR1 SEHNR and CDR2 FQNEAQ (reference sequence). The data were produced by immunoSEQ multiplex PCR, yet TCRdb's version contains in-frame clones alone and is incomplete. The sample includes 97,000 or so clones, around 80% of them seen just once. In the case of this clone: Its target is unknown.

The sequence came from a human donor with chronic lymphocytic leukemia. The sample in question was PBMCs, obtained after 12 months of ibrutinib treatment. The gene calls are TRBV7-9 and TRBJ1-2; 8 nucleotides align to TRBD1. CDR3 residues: CASSARTGNSYTF. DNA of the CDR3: TGTGCCAGCAGCGCCCGGACAGGGAATAGCTACACCTTC.